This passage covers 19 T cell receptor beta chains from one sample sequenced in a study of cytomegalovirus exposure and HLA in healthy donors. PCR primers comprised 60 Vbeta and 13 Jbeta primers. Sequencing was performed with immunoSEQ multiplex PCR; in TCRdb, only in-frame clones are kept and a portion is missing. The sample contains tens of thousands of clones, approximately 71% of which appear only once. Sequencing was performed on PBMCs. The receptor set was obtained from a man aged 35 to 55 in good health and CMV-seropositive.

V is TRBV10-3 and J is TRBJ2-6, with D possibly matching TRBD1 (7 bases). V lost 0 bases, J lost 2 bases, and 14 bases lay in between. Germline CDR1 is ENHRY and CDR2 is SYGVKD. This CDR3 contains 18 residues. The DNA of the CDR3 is TGTGCCATCAGTGAGTCGGAGGGAGACAGGGCTGGGGCCAACGTCCTGACTTTC. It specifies CAISESEGDRAGANVLTF.

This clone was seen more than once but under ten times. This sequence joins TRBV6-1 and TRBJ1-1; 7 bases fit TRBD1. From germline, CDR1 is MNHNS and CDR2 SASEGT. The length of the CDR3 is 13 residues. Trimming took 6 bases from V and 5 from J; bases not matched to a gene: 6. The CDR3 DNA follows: TGTGCCAGCAGGGTTACAGGGGTTACTGAAGCTTTCTTT. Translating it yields CASRVTGVTEAFF.

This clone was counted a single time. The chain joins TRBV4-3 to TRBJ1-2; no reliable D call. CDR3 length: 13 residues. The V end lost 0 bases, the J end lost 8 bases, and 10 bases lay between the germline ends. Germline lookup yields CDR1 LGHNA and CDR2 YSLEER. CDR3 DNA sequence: TGCGCCAGCAGCCAAGATCGGGTTATGGGCTACACCTTC. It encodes CASSQDRVMGYTF.

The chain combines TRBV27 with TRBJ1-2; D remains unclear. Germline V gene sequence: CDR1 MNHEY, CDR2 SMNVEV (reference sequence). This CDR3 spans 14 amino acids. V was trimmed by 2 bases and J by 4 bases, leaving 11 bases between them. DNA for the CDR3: TGTGCCAGCAGTTTAGGGTCCGGAGGCTATGGCTACACCTTC. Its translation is CASSLGSGGYGYTF.

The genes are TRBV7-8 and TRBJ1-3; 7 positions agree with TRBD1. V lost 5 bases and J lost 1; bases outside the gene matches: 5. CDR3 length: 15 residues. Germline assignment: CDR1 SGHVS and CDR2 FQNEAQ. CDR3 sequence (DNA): TGTGCCAGCAGCACGACAGGGTTTTCTGGAAACACCATATATTTT. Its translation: CASSTTGFSGNTIYF.

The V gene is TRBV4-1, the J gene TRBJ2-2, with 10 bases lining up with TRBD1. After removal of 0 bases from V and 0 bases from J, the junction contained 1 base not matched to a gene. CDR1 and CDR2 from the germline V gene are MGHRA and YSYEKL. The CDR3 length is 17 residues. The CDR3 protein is CASSQEGTGANTGELFF. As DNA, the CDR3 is TGCGCCAGCAGCCAAGAGGGGACAGGGGCGAACACCGGGGAGCTGTTTTTT.

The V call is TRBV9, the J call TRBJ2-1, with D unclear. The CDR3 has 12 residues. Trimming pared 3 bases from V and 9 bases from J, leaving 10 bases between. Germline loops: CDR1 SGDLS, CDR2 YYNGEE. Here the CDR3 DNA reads TGTGCCAGCAGCGGACATCCAGCTGAGCAGTTCTTC. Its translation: CASSGHPAEQFF.

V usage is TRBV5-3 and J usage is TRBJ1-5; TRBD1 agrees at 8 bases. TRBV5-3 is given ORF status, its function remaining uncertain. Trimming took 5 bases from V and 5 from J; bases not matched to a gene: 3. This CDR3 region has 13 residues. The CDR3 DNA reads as TGTGCCAGAAGTCTGACAGGGGATCAGCCCCAGCATTTT. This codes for CARSLTGDQPQHF.

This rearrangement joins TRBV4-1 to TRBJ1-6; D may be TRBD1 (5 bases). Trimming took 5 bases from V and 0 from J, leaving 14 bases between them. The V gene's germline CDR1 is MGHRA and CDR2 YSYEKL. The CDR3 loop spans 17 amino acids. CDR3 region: CASSDRPLSSYNSPLHF. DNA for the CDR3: TGCGCCAGCAGCGACAGACCCCTGAGCTCCTATAATTCACCCCTCCACTTT.

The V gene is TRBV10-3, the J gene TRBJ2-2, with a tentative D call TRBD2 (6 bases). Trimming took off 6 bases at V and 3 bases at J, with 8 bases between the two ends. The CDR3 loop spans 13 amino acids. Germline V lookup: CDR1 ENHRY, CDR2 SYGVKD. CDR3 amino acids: CAIRSGDTGELFF. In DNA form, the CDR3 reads TGTGCCATCAGATCGGGAGACACCGGGGAGCTGTTTTTT.

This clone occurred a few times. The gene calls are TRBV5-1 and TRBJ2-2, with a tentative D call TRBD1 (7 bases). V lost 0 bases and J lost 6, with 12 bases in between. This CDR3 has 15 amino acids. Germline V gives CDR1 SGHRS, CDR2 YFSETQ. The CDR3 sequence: CASSLVQGEAGELFF. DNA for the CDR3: TGCGCCAGCAGCTTGGTCCAGGGGGAGGCCGGGGAGCTGTTTTTT.

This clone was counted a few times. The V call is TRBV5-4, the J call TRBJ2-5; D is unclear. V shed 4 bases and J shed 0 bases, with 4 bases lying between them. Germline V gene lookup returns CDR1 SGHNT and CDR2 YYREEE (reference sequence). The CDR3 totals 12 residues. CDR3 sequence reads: CASSVDQETQYF. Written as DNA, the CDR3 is TGTGCCAGCAGCGTCGACCAAGAGACCCAGTACTTC.

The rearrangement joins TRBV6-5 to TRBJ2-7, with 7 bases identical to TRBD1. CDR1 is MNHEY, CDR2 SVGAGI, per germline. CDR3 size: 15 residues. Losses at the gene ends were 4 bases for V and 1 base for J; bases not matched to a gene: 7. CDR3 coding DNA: TGTGCCAGCAGTTCCTCCGAGACAGGGTCCTACGAGCAGTACTTC. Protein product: CASSSSETGSYEQYF.

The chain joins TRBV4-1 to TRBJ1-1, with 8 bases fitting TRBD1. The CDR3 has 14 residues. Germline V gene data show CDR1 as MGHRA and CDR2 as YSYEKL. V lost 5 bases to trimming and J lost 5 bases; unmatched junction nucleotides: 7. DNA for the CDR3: TGCGCCAGCAGCTCTTCCAGGGGGCGGACTGAAGCTTTCTTT. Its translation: CASSSSRGRTEAFF.

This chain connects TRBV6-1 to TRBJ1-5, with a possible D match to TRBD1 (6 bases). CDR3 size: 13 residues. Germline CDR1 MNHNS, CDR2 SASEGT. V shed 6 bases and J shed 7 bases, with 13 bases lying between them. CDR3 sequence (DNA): TGTGCCAGCAGAGAACAGGGCGAACAGCCCCAGCATTTT. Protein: CASREQGEQPQHF.

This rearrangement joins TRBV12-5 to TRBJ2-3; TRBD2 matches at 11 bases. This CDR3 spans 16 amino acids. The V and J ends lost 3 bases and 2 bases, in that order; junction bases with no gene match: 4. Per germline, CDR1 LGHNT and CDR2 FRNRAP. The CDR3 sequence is CASGFLTSGITDTQYF. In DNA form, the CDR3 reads TGTGCTAGTGGTTTTTTGACTAGCGGGATCACAGATACGCAGTATTTT.

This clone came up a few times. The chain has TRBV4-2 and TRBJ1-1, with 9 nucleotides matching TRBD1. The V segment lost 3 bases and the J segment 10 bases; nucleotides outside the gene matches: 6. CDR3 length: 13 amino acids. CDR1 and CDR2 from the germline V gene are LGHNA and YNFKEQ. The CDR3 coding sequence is TGTGCCAGCAGCCACGGACAGGGGCGGGTAGCTTTCTTT. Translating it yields CASSHGQGRVAFF.

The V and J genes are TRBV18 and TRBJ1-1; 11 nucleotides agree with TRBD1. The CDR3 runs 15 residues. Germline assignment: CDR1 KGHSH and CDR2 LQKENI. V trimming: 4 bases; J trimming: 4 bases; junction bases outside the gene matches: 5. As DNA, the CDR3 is TGTGCCAGCTCACTCACCGGGACAGGGGGCACTGAAGCTTTCTTT. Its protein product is CASSLTGTGGTEAFF.

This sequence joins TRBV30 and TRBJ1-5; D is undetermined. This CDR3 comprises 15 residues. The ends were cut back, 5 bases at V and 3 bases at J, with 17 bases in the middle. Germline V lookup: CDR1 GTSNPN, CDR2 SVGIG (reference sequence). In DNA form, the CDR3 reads TGTGCCTGGTCCTTAACGGGAAGTTTCAATCAGCCCCAGCATTTT. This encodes CAWSLTGSFNQPQHF.